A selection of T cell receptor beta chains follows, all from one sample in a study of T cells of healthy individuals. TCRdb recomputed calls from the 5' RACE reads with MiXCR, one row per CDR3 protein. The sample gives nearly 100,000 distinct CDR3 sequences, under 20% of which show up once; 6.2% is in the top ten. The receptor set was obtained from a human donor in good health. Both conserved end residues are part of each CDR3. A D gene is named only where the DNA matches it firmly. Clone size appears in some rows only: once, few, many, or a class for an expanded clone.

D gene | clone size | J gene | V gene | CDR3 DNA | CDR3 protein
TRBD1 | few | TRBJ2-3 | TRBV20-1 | TGCAGTGCCCTAACGACAGGGAGAGGCACAGATACGCAGTATTTT | CSALTTGRGTDTQYF
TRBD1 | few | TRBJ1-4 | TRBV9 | TGTGCCAGCAGCGGGGGCCGACAGGGGGGCTATGAAAAACTGTTTTTT | CASSGGRQGGYEKLFF
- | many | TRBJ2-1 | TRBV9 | TGTGCCAGCAGCGTACCCAGGGGTAGGGACGTGAGCTCCTACAATGAGCAGTTCTTC | CASSVPRGRDVSSYNEQFF
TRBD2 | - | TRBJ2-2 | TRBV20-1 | TGCAGTGCTTTGGGCCAGCGGGGAACCGGGGAGCTGTTTTTT | CSALGQRGTGELFF
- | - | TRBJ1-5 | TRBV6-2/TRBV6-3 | TGTGCCAGCAGTCCGCGCAGTTTCCGGGCCCAAGATCAGCCCCAGCATTTT | CASSPRSFRAQDQPQHF
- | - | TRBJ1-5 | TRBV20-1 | TGCAGTGCTAGCAGTTGGGGGGATCAGCCCCAGCATTTT | CSASSWGDQPQHF
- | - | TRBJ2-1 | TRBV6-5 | TGTGCCAGCAGTTTCTCCGGGGGAAAGGAGTTCTTC | CASSFSGGKEFF
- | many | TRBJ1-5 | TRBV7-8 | TGTGCCAGCAGCCCCATCCGACAGGAGCACCAGCCCCAGCATTTT | CASSPIRQEHQPQHF
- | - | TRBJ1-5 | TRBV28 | TGTGCCAGCAGCGGGGCAGGGTCAAGTAGGGCCCAGCATTTT | CASSGAGSSRAQHF
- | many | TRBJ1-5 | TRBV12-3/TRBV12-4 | TGTGCCAGCAGCCGGACAGAGGTGAGCCAGCCCCAGCATTTT | CASSRTEVSQPQHF
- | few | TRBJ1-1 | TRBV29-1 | TGCAGCGTCCCCGACAGACTTGGGGCTTTCTTT | CSVPDRLGAFF
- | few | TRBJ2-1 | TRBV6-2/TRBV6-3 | TGTGCCAGCAGTTACTCACCACATGAGCAGTTCTTC | CASSYSPHEQFF
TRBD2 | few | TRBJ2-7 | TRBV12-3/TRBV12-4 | TGTGCCAGCAGCGCCCATCGGGCGGGGGGAAACGAGCAGTACTTC | CASSAHRAGGNEQYF
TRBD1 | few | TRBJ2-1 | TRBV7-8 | TGTGCCAGCAGCTTATTTCAGGGGGAATACAATGAGCAGTTCTTC | CASSLFQGEYNEQFF
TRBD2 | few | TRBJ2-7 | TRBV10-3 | TGTGCCATCAGTGGTCAGCGGGGCCCCTACGAGCAGTACTTC | CAISGQRGPYEQYF
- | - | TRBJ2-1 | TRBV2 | TGTGCCAGCAGTGACACTAAGAGCTCCTACAATGAGCAGTTCTTC | CASSDTKSSYNEQFF
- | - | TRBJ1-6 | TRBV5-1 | TGCGCCAGCAGTTGGACTGGCAGCTCCTATAATTCACCCCTCCACTTT | CASSWTGSSYNSPLHF
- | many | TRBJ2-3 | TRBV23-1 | TGCGCCAGCAGTCATGGGCCAGGGGGCACAGATACGCAGTATTTT | CASSHGPGGTDTQYF
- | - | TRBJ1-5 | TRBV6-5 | TGTGCCAGCAGGGAGGACGAAGGGGAGCCCCAGCATTTT | CASREDEGEPQHF
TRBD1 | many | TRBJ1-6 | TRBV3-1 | TGTGCCAGCAGCCGTACCGGGACAGGGGGCTTTAATTCACCCCTCCACTTT | CASSRTGTGGFNSPLHF
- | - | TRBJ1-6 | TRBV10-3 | TGTGCCATCGATGAATCAGGGAATTCACCCCTCCACTTT | CAIDESGNSPLHF
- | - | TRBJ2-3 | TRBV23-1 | TGCGCCAGCAGCCAATCGACGGGATATTCTAGCACAGATACGCAGTATTTT | CASSQSTGYSSTDTQYF
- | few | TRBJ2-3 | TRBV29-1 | TGCAGCGTTAGACTAGGGGCTGATACGCAGTATTTT | CSVRLGADTQYF
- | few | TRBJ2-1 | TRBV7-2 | TGTGCCAGCAGACTTGGGTTTAGCTCCTACAATGAGCAGTTCTTC | CASRLGFSSYNEQFF
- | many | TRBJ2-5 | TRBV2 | TGTGCCAGCAGTACCTCCGGACGGCTCCAAGAGACCCAGTACTTC | CASSTSGRLQETQYF
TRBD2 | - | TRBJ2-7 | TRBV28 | TGTGCCAGCAGTTTTAGCCTAGCGGGGCTTACCTACGAGCAGTACTTC | CASSFSLAGLTYEQYF
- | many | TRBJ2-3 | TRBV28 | TGTGCCAGCAGTCCAGGACCTCTGAGCACAGATACGCAGTATTTT | CASSPGPLSTDTQYF
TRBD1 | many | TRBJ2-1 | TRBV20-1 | TGCAGTGCTAGAGCCCGGGACAGGGGAGCTGGCGAGCAGTTCTTC | CSARARDRGAGEQFF
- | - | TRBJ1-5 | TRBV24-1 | TGTGCCACCAGTGGTCGCGCGGGGAGCAATCAGCCCCAGCATTTT | CATSGRAGSNQPQHF
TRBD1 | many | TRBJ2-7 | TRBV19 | TGTGCCAGTAGCCGGGACAGCTCCTACGAGCAGTACTTC | CASSRDSSYEQYF
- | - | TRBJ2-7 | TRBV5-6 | TGTGCCAGCAGCGGGCAGGGGCCGAACGAGCAGTACTTC | CASSGQGPNEQYF
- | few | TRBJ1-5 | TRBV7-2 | TGTGCCAGCAGCCCCGTAGGGAGCAATCAGCCCCAGCATTTT | CASSPVGSNQPQHF
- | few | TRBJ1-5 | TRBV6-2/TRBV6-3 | TGTGCCAGCAGTTACATGAGGGGAGATCAGCCCCAGCATTTT | CASSYMRGDQPQHF
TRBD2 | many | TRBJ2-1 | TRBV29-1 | TGCAGCGTTGAAGCCTACACTAGCGGGAGTTTCCACAATGAGCAGTTCTTC | CSVEAYTSGSFHNEQFF
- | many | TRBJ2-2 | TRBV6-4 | TGTGCCAGCAGTGAGCGGAGCACCGGGGAGCTGTTTTTT | CASSERSTGELFF
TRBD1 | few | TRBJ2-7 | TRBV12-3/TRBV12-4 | TGTGCCAGCAGAAGAGCCGGGACAGGGAGCTACGAGCAGTACTTC | CASRRAGTGSYEQYF
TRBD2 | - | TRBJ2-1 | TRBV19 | TGTGCCAGTACTGGGCTAGCGGGGGCAGGGGAGCAGTTCTTC | CASTGLAGAGEQFF